The clone carrying this TCR beta chain was picked up a small number of times. Germline V gives CDR1 KGHDR, CDR2 SFDVKD. The CDR3 is made up of 14 amino acids. The V end was cut by 4 bases, the J end by 0 bases, with 6 bases between. The data derive from a study of T-cell memory formation after mild COVID-19. TCRdb re-analysed the 5' RACE reads in MiXCR, keeping a single row per CDR3 protein. In the table there are approximately 430,000 distinct CDR3 sequences, 23% of which are singletons. This sequence originates from an adult woman who had mild COVID-19 (a few samples of this study predate the infection). Cell type and time point are not known. The source material was PBMCs or a T cell subset sorted from them (not recorded which). The genes are TRBV24-1 and TRBJ1-5; D call uncertain. The CDR3 region has the DNA TGTGCCACCAGTGAGGGCAGTAGCAATCAGCCCCAGCATTTT. Translated: CATSEGSSNQPQHF.